Each of the 24 T cell receptor beta chains below was sequenced from the same sample in a study of siplizumab effects on memory and regulatory T cells. Generated by immunoSEQ multiplex PCR, the TCRdb table keeps only in-frame clones and is missing some. This sample has some 41,000 clones; roughly 90% occur once, and the top ten carry less than 0.25%. The specimen was naive CD4+ T cells sorted from blood. The source is a human donor in good health.

This chain links TRBV5-5 with TRBJ2-1; a weak D match, TRBD2 (6 bases). Between the trimmed V and J ends, which lost 4 bases and 0 bases, there was a span of 14 bases. The germline V gene encodes CDR1 SGHKS and CDR2 YYEKEE (reference sequence). The CDR3 extends over 16 amino acids. This chain's CDR3 is CASSTLAVSSYNEQFF. Here the CDR3 DNA reads TGTGCCAGCAGCACACTAGCTGTGAGCTCCTACAATGAGCAGTTCTTC. The entire variable domain, with the rest obtained from reference TRBV5-5 and TRBJ2-1, is as follows: DAGVTQSPTHLIKTRGQQVTLRCSPISGHKSVSWYQQVLGQGPQFIFQYYEKEERGRGNFPDRFSARQFPNYSSELNVNALLLGDSALYLCASSTLAVSSYNEQFFGPGTRLTVL.

This clone has just a few counts. The chain couples TRBV7-8 to TRBJ2-7; 9 positions match TRBD1. Germline assignment: CDR1 SGHVS and CDR2 FQNEAQ. V lost 1 base and J lost 3; bases outside the gene matches: 4. The CDR3 is made up of 15 amino acids. The chain's CDR3 is CASSLESGQGYEQYF. DNA for the CDR3: TGTGCCAGCAGCTTAGAATCGGGACAGGGCTACGAGCAGTACTTC. Combining the CDR3 with reference TRBV7-8 and TRBJ2-7 gives the whole variable domain GAGVSQSPRYKVAKRGQDVALRCDPISGHVSLFWYQQALGQGPEFLTYFQNEAQLDKSGLPSDRFFAERPEGSVSTLKIQRTQQEDSAVYLCASSLESGQGYEQYFGPGTRLTVT.

The rearrangement links TRBV6-6 to TRBJ1-2, with D maybe TRBD1 (5 bases). This CDR3 is 14 amino acids long. Trimming left V 0 bases short and J 5 bases short, with 10 bases between. Germline V gene data show CDR1 as MNHNY and CDR2 as SVGAGI (reference sequence). In DNA form, the CDR3 reads TGTGCCAGCAGTTACTCCGCAGGGAAGTATGGCTACACCTTC. It specifies CASSYSAGKYGYTF.

This sequence joins TRBV2 and TRBJ2-7; D gene unclear. The V end was cut by 2 bases, the J end by 4 bases, with 0 bases between. This CDR3 has 10 residues. The V gene's germline CDR1 is SNHLY and CDR2 FYNNEI. The CDR3: CASSEYEQYF. CDR3 nucleotide sequence: TGTGCCAGCAGTGAATACGAGCAGTACTTC.

The chain has TRBV11-2 and TRBJ2-7; 7 bases line up with TRBD2. Germline V gives CDR1 SGHAT, CDR2 FQNNGV. The J segment lost 0 bases and the V segment lost 0 bases, leaving 14 bases of the junction unmatched. The CDR3 loop spans 19 amino acids. The DNA for the CDR3 is TGTGCCAGCAGCTTAGAAGGTTTGTCTAGCGGTAGGAGCTCCTACGAGCAGTACTTC. The encoded protein is CASSLEGLSSGRSSYEQYF.

The chain uses TRBV18 and TRBJ1-1; a possible D gene is TRBD1 (6 bases). The V end lost 2 bases, the J end lost 3 bases, and 10 bases lay between the germline ends. Germline V gives CDR1 KGHSH, CDR2 LQKENI. The CDR3 length is 14 residues. The DNA for the CDR3 is TGTGCCAGCTCACCAAGGGGGGGGGACACTGAAGCTTTCTTT. Amino acids: CASSPRGGDTEAFF.

The V and J genes are TRBV6-1 and TRBJ1-1; 8 nucleotides align to TRBD1. There are 11 residues in the CDR3. The V gene's germline CDR1 is MNHNS and CDR2 SASEGT. V lost 8 bases to trimming and J lost 6 bases; unmatched junction nucleotides: 2. In DNA, the CDR3 is TGTGCCAGCGGACAGGGATCTGAAGCTTTCTTT. Its translation: CASGQGSEAFF.

The CDR3 DNA is TGTGCCAGCAGCCCCATGGGCAGGGAGGGTCCACACGAGCAGTACTTC. This sequence encodes CASSPMGREGPHEQYF. This chain joins TRBV11-1 and TRBJ2-7; 7 nucleotides align to TRBD2. The CDR3 is 16 amino acids. Germline V gives CDR1 SGHAT, CDR2 FQDESV (reference sequence). Trimming took 5 bases from V and 5 from J; bases not matched to a gene: 15.

V usage is TRBV9 and J usage is TRBJ2-2; 7 bases are shared with TRBD1. V lost 3 bases and J lost 5; bases outside the gene matches: 4. CDR1 SGDLS and CDR2 YYNGEE come from the germline V gene. This CDR3 contains 14 residues. CDR3 loop: CASSEGAHTGELFF. In DNA form, the CDR3 reads TGTGCCAGCAGCGAGGGGGCGCATACCGGGGAGCTGTTTTTT.

The V and J genes are TRBV6-5 and TRBJ1-5; TRBD1 might be the D (5 bases). CDR1 is MNHEY, CDR2 SVGAGI, per germline. V was shortened by 2 bases and J by 2 bases, with 7 bases between the two germline ends. The length of the CDR3 is 14 residues. Written as DNA, the CDR3 is TGTGCCAGCAGTTACGGGGGGGGCAATCAGCCCCAGCATTTT. Protein product: CASSYGGGNQPQHF.

This sequence joins TRBV7-3 and TRBJ2-1, with 8 bases fitting TRBD2. CDR3 length equals 15 residues. Germline V lookup: CDR1 SGHTA, CDR2 FQGTGA. Trimming at V came to 5 bases and at J to 3 bases, leaving 6 bases not matched to a gene. CDR3 in amino acids: CASSEGLAGYNEQFF. Written as DNA, the CDR3 is TGTGCCAGCAGCGAGGGGCTAGCGGGCTACAATGAGCAGTTCTTC.

The rearrangement uses TRBV11-3 and TRBJ2-1, with 7 bases aligning to TRBD1. V shed 3 bases and J 4 bases; nucleotides not matched to a gene: 6. The germline V gene has CDR1 SGHNT and CDR2 YENEEA. The CDR3 covers 15 residues. The CDR3 region has the DNA TGTGCCAGCAGCTTCCGGGACAGTCCATACAATGAGCAGTTCTTC. It translates to CASSFRDSPYNEQFF.

The chain has TRBV19 and TRBJ2-7, with D possibly called TRBD1 or TRBD2 (7 bases each). The V end lost 6 bases, the J end lost 3 bases, and 18 bases lay between the germline ends. This CDR3 is 15 amino acids long. Germline V gives CDR1 LNHDA, CDR2 SQIVND (reference sequence). CDR3 amino acids: CASSPGRGLLYEQYF. The CDR3 coding sequence is TGTGCCAGTAGCCCGGGGAGGGGGCTCCTCTACGAGCAGTACTTC. The whole variable domain, filled in from reference TRBV19 and TRBJ2-7, reads DGGITQSPKYLFRKEGQNVTLSCEQNLNHDAMYWYRQDPGQGLRLIYYSQIVNDFQKGDIAEGYSVSREKKESFPLTVTSAQKNPTAFYLCASSPGRGLLYEQYFGPGTRLTVT.

This chain connects TRBV11-2 to TRBJ2-5, with D unresolved. Trimming removed 3 bases from V and 5 bases from J, with 10 bases in between. Per germline, CDR1 SGHAT and CDR2 FQNNGV. This CDR3 comprises 13 residues. CDR3 loop: CASSFSFRETQYF. The CDR3 DNA is TGTGCCAGCAGCTTCTCATTCCGGGAGACCCAGTACTTC.

This chain uses TRBV18 with TRBJ1-1, with no clear D. From germline, CDR1 is KGHSH and CDR2 LQKENI. The CDR3 length is 13 residues. Trimming stripped 2 bases from V and 0 bases from J, with 4 bases between. CDR3 region: CASSPSMNTEAFF. In nucleotides, the CDR3 is TGTGCCAGCTCACCAAGTATGAACACTGAAGCTTTCTTT.

The sample holds one count of this clone. The rearrangement uses TRBV5-1 and TRBJ2-7; D call uncertain. The germline V and J ends were trimmed by 5 bases and 2 bases, with 14 bases remaining between them. The germline V gene has CDR1 SGHRS and CDR2 YFSETQ. There are 14 residues in the CDR3. In DNA, the CDR3 is TGCGCCAGCAGTATCGAGGTCTCGACCTACGAGCAGTACTTC. It encodes CASSIEVSTYEQYF.

This clone was found once. V and J are TRBV2 and TRBJ2-7, with D tentatively TRBD2 (6 bases). Trimming removed 8 bases at V and 4 bases at J, with 9 bases between. CDR1 SNHLY and CDR2 FYNNEI come from the germline V gene. The CDR3 runs 11 residues. CDR3 amino acids: CASGGFYEQYF. The CDR3 DNA reads as TGTGCCAGCGGGGGGTTTTACGAGCAGTACTTC. Using reference TRBV2 and TRBJ2-7 for the parts outside the CDR3, the full variable domain is EPEVTQTPSHQVTQMGQEVILRCVPISNHLYFYWYRQILGQKVEFLVSFYNNEISEKSEIFDDQFSVERPDGSNFTLKIRSTKLEDSAMYFCASGGFYEQYFGPGTRLTVT.

The V call is TRBV6-6, the J call TRBJ1-1; D call uncertain. The CDR3 loop spans 11 amino acids. Germline V CDR1 and CDR2: MNHNY, SVGAGI (reference sequence). The V end lost 6 bases, the J end lost 4 bases, and 6 bases lay between the germline ends. CDR3 region: CASREATEAFF. The CDR3 nucleotides are TGTGCCAGCAGAGAGGCCACTGAAGCTTTCTTT.

The V and J genes are TRBV5-6 and TRBJ2-1, with TRBD1 matching over 7 bases. The CDR3 runs 15 residues. Germline V lookup: CDR1 SGHDT, CDR2 YYEEEE. The V gene end was trimmed by 1 base and the J gene end by 6 bases; junction bases not matched to a gene: 7. This CDR3 is CASSLSDRASNEQFF. In DNA, the CDR3 is TGTGCCAGCAGCTTGTCCGACAGGGCTTCCAATGAGCAGTTCTTC. Full variable domain (remainder filled in from reference TRBV5-6 and TRBJ2-1): DAGVTQSPTHLIKTRGQQVTLRCSPKSGHDTVSWYQQALGQGPQFIFQYYEEEERQRGNFPDRFSGHQFPNYSSELNVNALLLGDSALYLCASSLSDRASNEQFFGPGTRLTVL.

This clone has only a few counts. This chain connects TRBV2 to TRBJ1-5; a possible D gene is TRBD1 (5 bases). Per the germline V gene, CDR1 is SNHLY and CDR2 is FYNNEI. The CDR3 is made up of 14 amino acids. Trimming stripped 6 bases from V and 0 bases from J, with 9 bases between. The CDR3 is CASSGTNSNQPQHF. CDR3 DNA: TGTGCCAGCAGCGGGACGAATAGCAATCAGCCCCAGCATTTT.

The chain joins TRBV19 to TRBJ1-2; unclear D gene. The CDR3 runs to 13 residues. The V gene lost 1 base and the J gene lost 8 bases, with 11 bases spanning the gap. Germline V gene sequence: CDR1 LNHDA, CDR2 SQIVND (reference sequence). CDR3 nucleotide sequence: TGTGCCAGTAGTATAGTTCACTTGATCGGCTACACCTTC. Its protein product is CASSIVHLIGYTF.

The chain couples TRBV5-4 to TRBJ2-3; 7 bases line up with TRBD2. The V segment lost 4 bases and the J segment 1 base; nucleotides outside the gene matches: 6. Germline lookup yields CDR1 SGHNT and CDR2 YYREEE (reference sequence). The CDR3 extends over 15 amino acids. For the CDR3, the DNA is TGTGCCAGCAGCGCTCCTAGCGGAGGCACAGATACGCAGTATTTT. Its translation: CASSAPSGGTDTQYF. Drawing the rest from reference TRBV5-4 and TRBJ2-3, the complete variable domain is ETGVTQSPTHLIKTRGQQVTLRCSSQSGHNTVSWYQQALGQGPQFIFQYYREEENGRGNFPPRFSGLQFPNYSSELNVNALELDDSALYLCASSAPSGGTDTQYFGPGTRLTVL.

The genes are TRBV4-1 and TRBJ2-5; 14 nucleotides agree with TRBD2. The J call is uncertain, as TRBJ2-7 better fits the DNA end. The CDR3 sequence is 16 residues long. The germline V gene has CDR1 MGHRA and CDR2 YSYEKL. The CDR3 nucleotides read TGCGCCAGCAGCCGCTATGGACTAGCGGGAGGTTACGAGCAGTACTTC. It codes for CASSRYGLAGGYEQYF.

This chain's CDR3 is CASTEDRGHEQYF. The CDR3 DNA is TGTGCCAGCACCGAGGACAGGGGCCACGAGCAGTACTTC. J is TRBJ2-7 and V is TRBV6-5; 9 nucleotides agree with TRBD1. Germline loops: CDR1 MNHEY, CDR2 SVGAGI. Trimming cost V 7 bases and J 5 bases; bases outside gene matches: 6. This CDR3 region has 13 residues.